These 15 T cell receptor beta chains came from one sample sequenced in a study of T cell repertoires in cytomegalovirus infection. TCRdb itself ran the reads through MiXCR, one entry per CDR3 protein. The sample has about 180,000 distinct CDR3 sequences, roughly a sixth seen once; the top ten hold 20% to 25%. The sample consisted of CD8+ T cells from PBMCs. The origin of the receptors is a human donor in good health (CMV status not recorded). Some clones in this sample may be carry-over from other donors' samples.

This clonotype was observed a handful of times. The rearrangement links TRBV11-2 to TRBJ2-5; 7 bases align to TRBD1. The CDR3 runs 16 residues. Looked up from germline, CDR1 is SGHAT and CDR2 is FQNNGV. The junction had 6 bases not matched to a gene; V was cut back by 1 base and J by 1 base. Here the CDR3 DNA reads TGTGCCAGCAGCTTAGCCCAGACAGGGATCCAAGAGACCCAGTACTTC. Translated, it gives CASSLAQTGIQETQYF.

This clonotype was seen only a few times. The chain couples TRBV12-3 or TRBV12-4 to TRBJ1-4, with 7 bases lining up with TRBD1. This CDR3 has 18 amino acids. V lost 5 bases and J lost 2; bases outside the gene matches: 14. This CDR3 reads CASSLHRQGTATNEKLFF. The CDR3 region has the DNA TGTGCCAGCAGTCTCCACCGACAGGGAACTGCGACTAATGAAAAACTGTTTTTT.

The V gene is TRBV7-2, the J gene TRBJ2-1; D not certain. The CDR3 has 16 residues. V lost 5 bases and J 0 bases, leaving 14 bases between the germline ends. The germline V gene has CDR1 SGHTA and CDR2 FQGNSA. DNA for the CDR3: TGTGCCAGCAGCCTTCGTAGGCGGACCTCCTACAATGAGCAGTTCTTC. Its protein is CASSLRRRTSYNEQFF.

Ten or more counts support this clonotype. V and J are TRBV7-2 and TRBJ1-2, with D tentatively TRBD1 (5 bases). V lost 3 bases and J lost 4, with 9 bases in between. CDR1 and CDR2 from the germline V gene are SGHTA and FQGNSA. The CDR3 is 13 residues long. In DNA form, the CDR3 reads TGTGCCAGCAGCTTCGACAGTGCCTATGGCTACACCTTC. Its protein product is CASSFDSAYGYTF.

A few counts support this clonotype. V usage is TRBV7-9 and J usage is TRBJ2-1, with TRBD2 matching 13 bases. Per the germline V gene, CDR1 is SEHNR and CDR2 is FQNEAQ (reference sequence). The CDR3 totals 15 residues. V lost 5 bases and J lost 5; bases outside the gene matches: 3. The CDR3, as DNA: TGTGCCAGCAGCAGACTAGCGGGGGGAGACAATGAGCAGTTCTTC. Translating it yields CASSRLAGGDNEQFF.

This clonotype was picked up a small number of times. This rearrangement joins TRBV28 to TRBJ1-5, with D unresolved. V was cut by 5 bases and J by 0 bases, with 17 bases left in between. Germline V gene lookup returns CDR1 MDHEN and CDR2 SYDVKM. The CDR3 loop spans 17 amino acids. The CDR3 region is CASSAPGDEYSNQPQHF. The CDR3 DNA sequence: TGTGCCAGCAGTGCGCCTGGGGATGAATATAGCAATCAGCCCCAGCATTTT.

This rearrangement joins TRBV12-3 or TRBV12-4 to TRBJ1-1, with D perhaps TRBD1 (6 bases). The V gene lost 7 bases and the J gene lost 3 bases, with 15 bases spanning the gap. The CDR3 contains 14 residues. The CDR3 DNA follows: TGTGCCAGCACCTTGGCAGGGGCGGACACTGAAGCTTTCTTT. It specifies CASTLAGADTEAFF.

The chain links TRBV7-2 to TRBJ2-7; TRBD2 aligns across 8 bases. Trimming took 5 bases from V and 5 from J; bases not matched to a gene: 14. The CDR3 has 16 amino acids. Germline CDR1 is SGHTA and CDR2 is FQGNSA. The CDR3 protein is CASSNPTGGGRDEQYF. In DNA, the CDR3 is TGTGCCAGCAGCAATCCTACGGGGGGGGGCAGGGACGAGCAGTACTTC. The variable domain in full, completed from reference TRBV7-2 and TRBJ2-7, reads GAGVSQSPSNKVTEKGKDVELRCDPISGHTALYWYRQSLGQGLEFLIYFQGNSAPDKSGLPSDRFSAERTGGSVSTLTIQRTQQEDSAVYLCASSNPTGGGRDEQYFGPGTRLTVT.

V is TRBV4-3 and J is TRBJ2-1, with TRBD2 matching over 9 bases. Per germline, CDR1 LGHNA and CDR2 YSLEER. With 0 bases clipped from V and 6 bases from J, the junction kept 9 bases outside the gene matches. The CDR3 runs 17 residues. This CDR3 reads CASSQDISASGVNEQFF. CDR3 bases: TGCGCCAGCAGCCAAGATATTTCGGCTAGCGGGGTCAATGAGCAGTTCTTC.

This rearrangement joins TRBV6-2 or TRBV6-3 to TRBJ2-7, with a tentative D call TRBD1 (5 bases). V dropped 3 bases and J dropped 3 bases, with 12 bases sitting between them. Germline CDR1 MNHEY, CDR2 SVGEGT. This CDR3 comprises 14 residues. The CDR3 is CASSYEPRVYEQYF. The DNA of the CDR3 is TGTGCCAGCAGTTATGAGCCCAGGGTCTACGAGCAGTACTTC.

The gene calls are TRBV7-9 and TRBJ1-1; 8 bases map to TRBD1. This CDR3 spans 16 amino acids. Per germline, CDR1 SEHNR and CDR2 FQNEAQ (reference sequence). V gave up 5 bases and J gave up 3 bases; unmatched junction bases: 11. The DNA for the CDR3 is TGTGCCAGCAGCCCTCCCAGGGGGCGCGGGGACACTGAAGCTTTCTTT. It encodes CASSPPRGRGDTEAFF.

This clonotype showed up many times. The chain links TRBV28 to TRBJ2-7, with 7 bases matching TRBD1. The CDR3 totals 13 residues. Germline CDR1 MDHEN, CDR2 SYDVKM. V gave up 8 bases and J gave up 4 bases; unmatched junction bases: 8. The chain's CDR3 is CASATGTVYEQYF. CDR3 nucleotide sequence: TGTGCCAGCGCGACCGGGACAGTGTACGAGCAGTACTTC. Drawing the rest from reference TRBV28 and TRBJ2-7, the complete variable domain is DVKVTQSSRYLVKRTGEKVFLECVQDMDHENMFWYRQDPGLGLRLIYFSYDVKMKEKGDIPEGYSVSREKKERFSLILESASTNQTSMYLCASATGTVYEQYFGPGTRLTVT.

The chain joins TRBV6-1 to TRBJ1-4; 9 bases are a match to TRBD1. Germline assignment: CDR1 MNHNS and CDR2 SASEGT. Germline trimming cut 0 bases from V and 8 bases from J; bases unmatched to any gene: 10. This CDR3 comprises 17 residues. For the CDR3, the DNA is TGTGCCAGCAGTGAAGCGCTTCAGGACAGGGGAGGAGAAAAACTGTTTTTT. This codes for CASSEALQDRGGEKLFF.

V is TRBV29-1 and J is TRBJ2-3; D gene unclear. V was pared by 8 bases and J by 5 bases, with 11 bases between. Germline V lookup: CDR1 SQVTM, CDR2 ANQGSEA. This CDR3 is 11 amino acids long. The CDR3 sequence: CSPRLLDTQYF. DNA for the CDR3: TGCAGCCCCCGACTCCTAGATACGCAGTATTTT.

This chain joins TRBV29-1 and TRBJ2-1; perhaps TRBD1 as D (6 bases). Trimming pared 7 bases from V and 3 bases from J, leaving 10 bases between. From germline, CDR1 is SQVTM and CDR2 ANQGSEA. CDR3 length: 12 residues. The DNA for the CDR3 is TGCAGCGATTGGACAGACTACAATGAGCAGTTCTTC. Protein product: CSDWTDYNEQFF.